This TCR beta chain was sequenced in a study of T cell repertoires in cytomegalovirus infection (dated by TCRdb to the late 2010s). Turning to the overall study: The HLA type of each donor mattered for the analysis, because public TCR beta signatures pointed to carriage of CMV infection along with the matching HLA type.

The cysteine opens and the phenylalanine closes a CDR3 of 12 amino acids. Of all the DNA, just the CDR3 is kept, 36 bases in frame from base 1. CDR1 and CDR2, looked up from the germline V gene, are SQVTM and ANQGSEA. V was cut back by 2 bases and J by 1 base, leaving a gap of 5 bases between them. What the authors observed across the whole study: Carriers of CMV infection plus the relevant HLA type were discriminated by the cumulative frequency of public TCR beta family members in the study cohort and in an independent roughly 340-donor cohort. In the ex vivo response, HLA-C-restricted CMV-specific TCR beta clonotypes were dominant, and in two of eight donors the single most frequent clonotype came from this HLA-C-restricted group.

The run used an Illumina HiSeq 1500. TCRdb's own reprocessing of the public reads used fastp at Q25 and MiXCR and kept productive beta chains. Entries are consolidated by CDR3 protein sequence, retaining the most common genes and DNA. This sample holds fewer than 200,000 distinct CDR3 sequences; roughly 14% were observed only once. The biggest ten clones account for 25% to 30% of the sample. This clonotype was counted ten times or more. The antigen it binds to is not known. Base qualities were left out, and no much larger clone turns up one base away. What was sequenced was PBMCs. The sequence came from a human donor in good health (CMV status not recorded). Some clones in this sample may be carry-over from other donors' samples. In this chain, TRBV29-1 is recombined with TRBJ1-1, with the D gene call left open. The CDR3 has the sequence CSVEKANTEAFF. The DNA sequence is TGCAGCGTTGAAAAAGCGAACACTGAAGCTTTCTTT.